The next 5 T cell receptor beta chains were all read from a single sample in a study of a mutant IDH1 vaccine in newly diagnosed glioma. Their antigen targets remain unknown. Time point described: week 35, safety follow-up. Topical imiquimod was applied with each vaccine dose, which held 300 ug of mutant IDH1 20-mer peptide. Sequencing was performed with immunoSEQ multiplex PCR; in TCRdb, only in-frame clones are kept and a portion is missing. The sample consists of 43,000 or so clones, 92% of them appearing once. The sample here was PBMCs, taken from a glioma patient whose treatment included an IDH1 peptide vaccine. The receptors stem from a man aged 45 to 65 with glioma.

This chain links TRBV19 with TRBJ2-2; D is ambiguous. V lost 1 base and J 1 base, leaving 7 bases between the germline ends. The CDR3 has 15 amino acids. Germline CDR1 and CDR2: LNHDA and SQIVND (reference sequence). The CDR3 region is CASSIGQWNTGELFF. DNA for the CDR3: TGTGCCAGTAGTATAGGGCAGTGGAACACCGGGGAGCTGTTTTTT. The whole variable domain, remainder taken from reference TRBV19 and TRBJ2-2, is DGGITQSPKYLFRKEGQNVTLSCEQNLNHDAMYWYRQDPGQGLRLIYYSQIVNDFQKGDIAEGYSVSREKKESFPLTVTSAQKNPTAFYLCASSIGQWNTGELFFGEGSRLTVL.

The rearrangement joins TRBV9 to TRBJ2-5; D gene uncertain. Gene TRBJ2-7 matches the end of the DNA better, so the J call may be wrong. Germline CDR1 is SGDLS and CDR2 is YYNGEE. CDR3 length: 13 amino acids. The CDR3 sequence is CASSQLSSGEQYF. The DNA of the CDR3 is TGTGCCAGCAGCCAACTTTCATCCGGCGAGCAGTACTTC.

The V and J genes are TRBV5-1 and TRBJ1-1; D is undetermined. The CDR3 is 14 residues long. Germline CDR1 SGHRS, CDR2 YFSETQ. V was shortened by 4 bases and J by 3 bases, with 13 bases between the two germline ends. The CDR3 sequence is CASSMGSTDTEAFF. CDR3 nucleotides: TGCGCCAGCAGCATGGGCTCCACCGACACTGAAGCTTTCTTT.

The chain employs TRBV6-6 and TRBJ1-2, with D possibly matching TRBD1 (6 bases). CDR1 and CDR2 (germline): MNHNY, SVGAGI (reference sequence). The CDR3 has 13 amino acids. Trimming left V 2 bases short and J 7 bases short, with 11 bases between. CDR3 region: CASSYGGLSGYTF. In nucleotides, the CDR3 is TGTGCCAGCAGTTACGGGGGGCTAAGTGGCTACACCTTC.

This sequence joins TRBV5-4 and TRBJ2-5; D may match TRBD1 or TRBD2 (5 bases each). Per germline, CDR1 SGHNT and CDR2 YYREEE (reference sequence). The ends were cut back, 6 bases at V and 4 bases at J, with 19 bases in the middle. This CDR3 has 15 residues. As DNA, the CDR3 is TGTGCCAGCAACCATGCCGGGACGACAATAGAGACCCAGTACTTC. It translates to CASNHAGTTIETQYF.